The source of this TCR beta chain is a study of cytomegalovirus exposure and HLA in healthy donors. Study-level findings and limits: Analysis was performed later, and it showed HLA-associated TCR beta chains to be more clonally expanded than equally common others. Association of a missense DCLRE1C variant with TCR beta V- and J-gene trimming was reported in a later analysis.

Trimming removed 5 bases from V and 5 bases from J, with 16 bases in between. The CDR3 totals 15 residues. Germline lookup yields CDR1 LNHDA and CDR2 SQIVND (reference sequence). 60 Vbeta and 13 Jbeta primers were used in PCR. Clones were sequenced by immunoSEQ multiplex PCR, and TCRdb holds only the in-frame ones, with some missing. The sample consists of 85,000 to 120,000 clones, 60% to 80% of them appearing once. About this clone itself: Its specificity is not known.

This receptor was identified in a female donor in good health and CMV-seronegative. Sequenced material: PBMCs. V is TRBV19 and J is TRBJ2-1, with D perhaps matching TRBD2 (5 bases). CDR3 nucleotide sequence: TGTGCCAGTAGTCCATACCTTGCCGGGAACAATGAGCAGTTCTTC. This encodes CASSPYLAGNNEQFF.